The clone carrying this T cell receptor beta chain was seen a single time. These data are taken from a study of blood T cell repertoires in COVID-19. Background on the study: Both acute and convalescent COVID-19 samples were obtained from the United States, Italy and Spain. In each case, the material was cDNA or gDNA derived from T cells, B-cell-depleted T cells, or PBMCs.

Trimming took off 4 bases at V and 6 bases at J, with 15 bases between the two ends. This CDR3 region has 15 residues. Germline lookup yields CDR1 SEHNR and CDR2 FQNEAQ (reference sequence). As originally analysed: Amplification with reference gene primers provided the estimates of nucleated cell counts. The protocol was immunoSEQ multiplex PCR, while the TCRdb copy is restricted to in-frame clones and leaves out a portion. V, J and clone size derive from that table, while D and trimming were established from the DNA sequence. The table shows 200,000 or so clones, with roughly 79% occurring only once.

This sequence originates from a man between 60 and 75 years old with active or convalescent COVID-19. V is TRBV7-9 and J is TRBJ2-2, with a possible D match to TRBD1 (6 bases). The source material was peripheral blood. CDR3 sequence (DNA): TGTGCCAGCAGCTCACCCGACAGGAAGGCCGGGGAGCTGTTTTTT. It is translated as CASSSPDRKAGELFF.